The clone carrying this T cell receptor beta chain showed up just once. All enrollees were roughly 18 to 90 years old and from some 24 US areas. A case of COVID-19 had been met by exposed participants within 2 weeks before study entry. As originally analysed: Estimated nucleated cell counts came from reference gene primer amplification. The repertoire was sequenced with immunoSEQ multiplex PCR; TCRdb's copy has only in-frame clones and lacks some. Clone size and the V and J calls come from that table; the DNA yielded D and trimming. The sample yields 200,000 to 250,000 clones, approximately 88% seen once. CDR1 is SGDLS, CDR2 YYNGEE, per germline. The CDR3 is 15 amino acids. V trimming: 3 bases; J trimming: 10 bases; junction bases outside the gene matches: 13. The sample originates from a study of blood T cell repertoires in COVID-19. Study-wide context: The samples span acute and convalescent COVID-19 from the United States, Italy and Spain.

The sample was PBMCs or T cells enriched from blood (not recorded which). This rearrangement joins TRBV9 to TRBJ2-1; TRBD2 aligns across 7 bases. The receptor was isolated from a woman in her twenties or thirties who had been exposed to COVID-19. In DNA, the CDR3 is TGTGCCAGCAGCGCTTCAGGACTAGGGGTTAGGGAGCAGTTCTTC. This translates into CASSASGLGVREQFF.